The 26 T cell receptor beta chains below come from one sample, sequenced in a study of blood T cell repertoires in COVID-19 (dated by TCRdb to 2020 to 2021). Library method: the immunoSEQ multiplex PCR assay. Not all clones reach the TCRdb copy of this immuneACCESS table, which keeps in-frame sequences only. Checked studies attribute under half of the gap to unresolved V genes and leave the rest unexplained. This sample has 100,000 to 120,000 clones in its table, and around 79% of those were observed once. Together, the top ten hold 16% of the sample. Sequencing input: peripheral blood. These receptors all come from a woman at least 80 years old with active or convalescent COVID-19.

The gene calls are TRBV7-9 and TRBJ1-1; D may be TRBD1 (5 bases). Per the germline V gene, CDR1 is SEHNR and CDR2 is FQNEAQ (reference sequence). Trimming stripped 1 base from V and 2 bases from J, with 11 bases between. The CDR3 covers 15 residues. The CDR3 region is CASSLEGVPNTEAFF. In nucleotides, the CDR3 is TGTGCCAGCAGCTTAGAAGGGGTCCCCAACACTGAAGCTTTCTTT.

The chain combines TRBV9 with TRBJ1-2; perhaps TRBD1 as D (6 bases). This CDR3 is 15 amino acids long. The germline gives CDR1 SGDLS, CDR2 YYNGEE. Between the trimmed V and J ends, which lost 0 bases and 2 bases, there was a span of 11 bases. The CDR3 loop is CASSVGQGSNYGYTF. The CDR3 DNA sequence: TGTGCCAGCAGCGTAGGTCAGGGGTCCAACTATGGCTACACCTTC.

The chain carries TRBV2 and TRBJ2-7; 9 positions agree with TRBD2. The V segment lost 8 bases and the J segment 6 bases; nucleotides outside the gene matches: 8. The CDR3 is 13 amino acids. CDR1 is SNHLY, CDR2 FYNNEI, per germline. This chain's CDR3 is CASLRGLALEQYF. The DNA of the CDR3 is TGTGCCAGCCTTAGGGGACTAGCTCTCGAGCAGTACTTC.

This clone turned up a few times. The chain has TRBV28 and TRBJ2-7; a possible D gene is TRBD2 (5 bases). The V end lost 5 bases, the J end lost 5 bases, and 16 bases lay between the germline ends. Germline CDR1 reads MDHEN; CDR2 reads SYDVKM. The CDR3 extends over 14 amino acids. The CDR3 region has the DNA TGTGCCAGCAGTGTTCTACACCTAGCCCACGAGCAGTACTTC. Translation gives CASSVLHLAHEQYF.

This rearrangement joins TRBV7-2 to TRBJ2-1; 10 bases line up with TRBD2. Germline loops: CDR1 SGHTA, CDR2 FQGNSA. V gave up 2 bases and J gave up 13 bases; unmatched junction bases: 5. This CDR3 comprises 13 residues. This CDR3 reads CASSLLLAGEQFF. The CDR3 DNA reads TGTGCCAGCAGCTTACTTCTAGCGGGAGAACAGTTCTTC. Variable domain in full (rest from reference TRBV7-2 and TRBJ2-1): GAGVSQSPSNKVTEKGKDVELRCDPISGHTALYWYRQSLGQGLEFLIYFQGNSAPDKSGLPSDRFSAERTGGSVSTLTIQRTQQEDSAVYLCASSLLLAGEQFFGPGTRLTVL.

V gene TRBV2 combines with J gene TRBJ1-6; 9 bases map to TRBD1. Germline V gives CDR1 SNHLY, CDR2 FYNNEI. The CDR3 covers 17 residues. Trimming at V came to 2 bases and at J to 5 bases, leaving 7 bases not matched to a gene. CDR3 region: CASSEKGQGLDNSPLHF. Here the CDR3 DNA reads TGTGCCAGCAGTGAAAAGGGACAGGGACTGGATAATTCACCCCTCCACTTT.

The CDR3 DNA sequence: TGTGCCAGCAGCGTCGGGACAGCCTATTCCTACGAGCAGTACTTC. Protein: CASSVGTAYSYEQYF. The chain links TRBV5-4 to TRBJ2-7; 7 nucleotides line up with TRBD1. The CDR3 sequence is 15 residues long. Germline CDR1 SGHNT, CDR2 YYREEE (reference sequence). V lost 4 bases and J lost 1; bases outside the gene matches: 8.

This chain connects TRBV14 to TRBJ2-1, with D tentatively TRBD2 (5 bases). From germline, CDR1 is SGHDN and CDR2 FVKESK. The CDR3 is 15 residues long. V shed 3 bases and J shed 6 bases, with 15 bases lying between them. In DNA, the CDR3 is TGTGCCAGCAGCCAGAGGGTGACCCCCGCCAATGAGCAGTTCTTC. It encodes CASSQRVTPANEQFF.

The chain joins TRBV30 to TRBJ1-1, with TRBD1 matching 7 bases. The CDR3 consists of 13 residues. With 5 bases clipped from V and 2 bases from J, the junction kept 5 bases outside the gene matches. Per germline, CDR1 GTSNPN and CDR2 SVGIG (reference sequence). The CDR3 loop reads CAWAGQTNTEAFF. CDR3 coding DNA: TGTGCCTGGGCGGGACAGACAAACACTGAAGCTTTCTTT.

This chain joins TRBV29-1 and TRBJ2-7; 7 bases map to TRBD2. Germline V CDR1 and CDR2: SQVTM, ANQGSEA. Trimming at V came to 4 bases and at J to 7 bases, leaving 10 bases not matched to a gene. The CDR3 sequence is 13 residues long. CDR3 loop: CSVGVLAGREQYF. The CDR3 DNA sequence: TGCAGCGTTGGTGTTTTAGCGGGTCGGGAGCAGTACTTC.

The V gene is TRBV24-1, the J gene TRBJ2-1; 10 nucleotides agree with TRBD1. Trimming took 9 bases from V and 5 from J; bases not matched to a gene: 3. From germline, CDR1 is KGHDR and CDR2 SFDVKD. The CDR3 covers 13 residues. CDR3 sequence reads: CATGQGVDNEQFF. The CDR3 region has the DNA TGTGCCACCGGACAGGGGGTTGACAATGAGCAGTTCTTC.

The J gene is TRBJ1-1, the V gene TRBV5-4, with D possibly matching TRBD1 (5 bases). V was shortened by 0 bases and J by 10 bases, with 10 bases between the two germline ends. The CDR3 runs 12 residues. The germline gives CDR1 SGHNT, CDR2 YYREEE (reference sequence). The CDR3: CASSLGVGGAFF. Here the CDR3 DNA reads TGTGCCAGCAGCTTGGGTGTGGGGGGAGCTTTCTTT.

The rearrangement joins TRBV5-1 to TRBJ1-4, with unresolved D. Per germline, CDR1 SGHRS and CDR2 YFSETQ. The CDR3 runs 14 residues. V was pared by 2 bases and J by 4 bases, with 9 bases between. The DNA for the CDR3 is TGCGCCAGCAGCTTCGGGTCCGTTAATGAAAAACTGTTTTTT. This translates into CASSFGSVNEKLFF.

CDR3 in amino acids: CAWSVGGSASYGYTF. In DNA form, the CDR3 reads TGTGCCTGGAGTGTAGGTGGCAGCGCAAGCTATGGCTACACCTTC. The chain combines TRBV30 with TRBJ1-2; D is undetermined. V dropped 0 bases and J dropped 4 bases, with 15 bases sitting between them. CDR1 is GTSNPN and CDR2 is SVGIG in the germline V gene (reference sequence). The CDR3 loop spans 15 amino acids.

The rearrangement joins TRBV6-2 or TRBV6-3 to TRBJ2-2, with 7 positions matching TRBD1. Germline assignment: CDR1 MNHEY and CDR2 SVGEGT. The CDR3 loop spans 15 amino acids. Trimming cost V 7 bases and J 3 bases; bases outside gene matches: 8. The CDR3 region has the DNA TGTGCCAGCACCCCTCCGGGACAGCACACCGGGGAGCTGTTTTTT. This translates into CASTPPGQHTGELFF.

The CDR3, as DNA: TGTGCCAGTAGTCTCGAGGGCAGGGGAGTTTCACCCCTCCACTTT. As protein: CASSLEGRGVSPLHF. The rearrangement joins TRBV19 to TRBJ1-6, with D possibly being TRBD1 (6 bases). Germline V gene sequence: CDR1 LNHDA, CDR2 SQIVND (reference sequence). The CDR3 has 15 amino acids. V lost 5 bases and J 9 bases, leaving 17 bases between the germline ends.

The chain employs TRBV4-2 and TRBJ2-7, with D perhaps matching TRBD2 (5 bases). V was clipped by 0 bases and J by 3 bases, with 12 bases between them. The CDR3 spans 15 residues. Germline-derived CDR1 and CDR2 are LGHNA and YNFKEQ. CDR3: CASSQDPGFYYEQYF. As DNA, the CDR3 is TGTGCCAGCAGCCAAGATCCGGGGTTCTACTACGAGCAGTACTTC.

CDR3: CASSLGGTSGVTDTQYF. CDR3 nucleotides: TGTGCCAGCAGCTTGGGGGGGACTAGCGGGGTCACAGATACGCAGTATTTT. This chain joins TRBV5-8 and TRBJ2-3; 13 positions agree with TRBD2. This CDR3 has 17 residues. With V trimmed by 0 bases and J by 2 bases, 3 bases remained unmatched. CDR1 is SGHTS and CDR2 is YDEGEE in the germline V gene.

The rearrangement joins TRBV28 to TRBJ2-5; D perhaps matches TRBD1 (5 bases). The CDR3 has 15 amino acids. Germline CDR1 is MDHEN and CDR2 is SYDVKM. Between the trimmed V and J ends, which lost 1 base and 1 base, there was a span of 10 bases. The chain's CDR3 is CASSLSARGQETQYF. The CDR3 DNA reads as TGTGCCAGCAGTTTATCGGCAAGGGGCCAAGAGACCCAGTACTTC.

There are a few counts of this clone. V is TRBV5-5 and J is TRBJ2-7; 8 bases map to TRBD2. CDR3 length: 14 amino acids. Unmatched junction bases numbered 8, after V lost 7 bases and J lost 2 bases. Germline loops: CDR1 SGHKS, CDR2 YYEKEE (reference sequence). CDR3 DNA sequence: TGTGCCAGCTTACGGGTAGCGGGACCCTACGAGCAGTACTTC. This sequence encodes CASLRVAGPYEQYF.

Ten or more counts support this clone. The chain recombines TRBV10-3 with TRBJ2-1, with TRBD2 identical over 7 bases. With 0 bases clipped from V and 5 bases from J, the junction kept 10 bases outside the gene matches. The germline gives CDR1 ENHRY, CDR2 SYGVKD. CDR3 length equals 17 residues. CDR3 region: CAISESRASGDNNEQFF. The CDR3 bases are TGTGCCATCAGTGAGTCGAGGGCTAGCGGAGATAACAATGAGCAGTTCTTC.

The J gene is TRBJ1-3, the V gene TRBV9; the D gene is possibly TRBD1 (5 bases). CDR1 is SGDLS and CDR2 is YYNGEE in the germline V gene. The V gene lost 3 bases and the J gene lost 1 base, with 8 bases spanning the gap. The length of the CDR3 is 14 residues. The CDR3: CASSADSSGNTIYF. CDR3 sequence (DNA): TGTGCCAGCAGCGCCGACAGTTCTGGAAACACCATATATTTT.

The V and J genes are TRBV25-1 and TRBJ2-3; no reliable D call. The ends were cut back, 5 bases at V and 3 bases at J, with 15 bases in the middle. Looked up from germline, CDR1 is MGHDK and CDR2 is SYGVNS. The CDR3 runs 15 residues. The DNA for the CDR3 is TGTGCCAGCAGTAACATCTTCAGACATACAGATACGCAGTATTTT. It is translated as CASSNIFRHTDTQYF.

This clone was seen a few times. The chain combines TRBV5-4 with TRBJ2-2; D remains unclear. CDR3 size: 14 residues. The germline V and J ends were trimmed by 0 bases and 6 bases, with 9 bases remaining between them. The germline CDR1 and CDR2 sequences are SGHNT and YYREEE (reference sequence). In DNA form, the CDR3 reads TGTGCCAGCAGCTTGGGAGGAAGGTCCGGGGAGCTGTTTTTT. This sequence encodes CASSLGGRSGELFF. Using reference TRBV5-4 and TRBJ2-2 for the parts outside the CDR3, the full variable domain is ETGVTQSPTHLIKTRGQQVTLRCSSQSGHNTVSWYQQALGQGPQFIFQYYREEENGRGNFPPRFSGLQFPNYSSELNVNALELDDSALYLCASSLGGRSGELFFGEGSRLTVL.

The genes are TRBV7-9 and TRBJ1-2; TRBD1 aligns across 8 bases. CDR1 and CDR2 from the germline V gene are SEHNR and FQNEAQ (reference sequence). The junction had 9 bases not matched to a gene; V was cut back by 5 bases and J by 4 bases. This CDR3 is built from 15 residues. In nucleotides, the CDR3 is TGTGCCAGCAGCATTGGACAGGGAGCCTTCTATGGCTACACCTTC. It translates to CASSIGQGAFYGYTF. The full variable domain, completed using reference TRBV7-9 and TRBJ1-2, is DTGVSQNPRHKITKRGQNVTFRCDPISEHNRLYWYRQTLGQGPEFLTYFQNEAQLEKSRLLSDRFSAERPKGSFSTLEIQRTEQGDSAMYLCASSIGQGAFYGYTFGSGTRLTVV.

The rearrangement joins TRBV11-3 to TRBJ2-7, with 9 bases that match TRBD1. In germline, CDR1 is SGHNT, CDR2 YENEEA. V was clipped by 5 bases and J by 7 bases; unmatched bases: 9. The CDR3 runs 14 residues. CDR3 loop: CASSRGTGSGEQYF. The DNA of the CDR3 is TGTGCCAGCAGCCGCGGGACAGGGTCGGGTGAGCAGTACTTC.